This TCR beta chain was recovered during a study of blood T cell repertoires in COVID-19. Study details: Spain, Italy and the United States supplied samples that represented acute and convalescent COVID-19.

Measured with immunoSEQ multiplex PCR; TCRdb has only the in-frame clones, and not every one. The data hold about 94,000 clones, with about 74% observed a single time. This sequence originates from a human donor in a cohort sampled during active COVID-19. The sequencing sample was made of peripheral blood.

The CDR3 sequence: CASSPDTGGLINEKLFF. The CDR3 DNA is TGTGCCAGCAGCCCTGATACAGGGGGCTTGATTAATGAAAAACTGTTTTTT. The rearrangement joins TRBV7-9 to TRBJ1-4; 9 nucleotides align to TRBD1. This CDR3 is built from 17 residues. Looked up from germline, CDR1 is SEHNR and CDR2 is FQNEAQ (reference sequence). V gave up 5 bases and J gave up 4 bases; unmatched junction bases: 11. Full variable domain (missing parts from reference TRBV7-9 and TRBJ1-4): DTGVSQNPRHKITKRGQNVTFRCDPISEHNRLYWYRQTLGQGPEFLTYFQNEAQLEKSRLLSDRFSAERPKGSFSTLEIQRTEQGDSAMYLCASSPDTGGLINEKLFFGSGTQLSVL.